This T cell receptor (beta chain) was captured by sequencing in a study of blood T cell repertoires in COVID-19. About the study: There were acute and convalescent COVID-19 samples, and they came from the United States, Italy and Spain. In each case, the material was cDNA or gDNA derived from T cells, B-cell-depleted T cells, or PBMCs.

V was pared by 1 base and J by 5 bases, with 5 bases between. Germline-derived CDR1 and CDR2 are SEHNR and FQNEAQ (reference sequence). CDR3 length: 12 amino acids. Original methodology: Reference gene primer amplification yielded estimated nucleated cell counts. The method was immunoSEQ multiplex PCR; TCRdb's version includes in-frame clones alone and lacks a portion of them. That table gives V, J and clone size, and the DNA gave D and trimming. The sample holds about 170,000 clones, 84% seen once. This clone showed up just once. The chain carries TRBV7-9 and TRBJ1-1, with D unclear. Specimen: peripheral blood. The sequence was obtained from a man between 18 and 35 years old with active or convalescent COVID-19. CDR3 DNA: TGTGCCAGCAGCTTAGTGCAGACTGAAGCTTTCTTT. Translating it yields CASSLVQTEAFF.